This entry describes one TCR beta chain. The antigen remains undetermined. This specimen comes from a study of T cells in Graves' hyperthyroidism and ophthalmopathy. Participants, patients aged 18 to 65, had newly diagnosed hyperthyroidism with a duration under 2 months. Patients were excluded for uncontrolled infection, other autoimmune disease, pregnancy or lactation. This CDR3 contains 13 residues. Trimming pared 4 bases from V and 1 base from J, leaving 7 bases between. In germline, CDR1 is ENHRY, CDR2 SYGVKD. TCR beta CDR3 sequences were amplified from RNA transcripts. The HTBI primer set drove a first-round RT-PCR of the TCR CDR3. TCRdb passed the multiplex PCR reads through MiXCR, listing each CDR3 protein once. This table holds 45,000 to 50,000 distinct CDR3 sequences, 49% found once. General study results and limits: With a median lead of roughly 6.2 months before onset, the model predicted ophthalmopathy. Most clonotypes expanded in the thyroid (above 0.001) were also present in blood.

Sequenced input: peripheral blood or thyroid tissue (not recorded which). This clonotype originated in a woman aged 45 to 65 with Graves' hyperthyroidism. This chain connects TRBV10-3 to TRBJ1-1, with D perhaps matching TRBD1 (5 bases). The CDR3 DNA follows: TGTGCCATCAGTGCGCAGGGGAACACTGAAGCTTTCTTT. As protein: CAISAQGNTEAFF.